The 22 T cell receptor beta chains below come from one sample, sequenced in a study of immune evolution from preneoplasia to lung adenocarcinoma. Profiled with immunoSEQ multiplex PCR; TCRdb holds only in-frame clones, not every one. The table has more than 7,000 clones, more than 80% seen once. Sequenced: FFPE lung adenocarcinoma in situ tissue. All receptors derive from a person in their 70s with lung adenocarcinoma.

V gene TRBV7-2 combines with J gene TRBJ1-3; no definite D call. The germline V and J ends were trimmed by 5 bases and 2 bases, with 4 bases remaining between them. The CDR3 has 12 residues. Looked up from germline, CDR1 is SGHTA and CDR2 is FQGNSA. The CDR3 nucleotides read TGTGCCAGCAGCAGGACTGGAAACACCATATATTTT. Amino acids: CASSRTGNTIYF.

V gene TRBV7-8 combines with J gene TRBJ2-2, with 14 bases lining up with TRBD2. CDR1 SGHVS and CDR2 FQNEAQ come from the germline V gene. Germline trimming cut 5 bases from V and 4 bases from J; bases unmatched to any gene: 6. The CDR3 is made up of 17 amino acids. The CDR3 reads CASSRGLAGVLTGELFF. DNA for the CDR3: TGTGCCAGCAGCCGGGGACTAGCGGGAGTTCTCACCGGGGAGCTGTTTTTT. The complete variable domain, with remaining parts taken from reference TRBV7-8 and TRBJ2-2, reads GAGVSQSPRYKVAKRGQDVALRCDPISGHVSLFWYQQALGQGPEFLTYFQNEAQLDKSGLPSDRFFAERPEGSVSTLKIQRTQQEDSAVYLCASSRGLAGVLTGELFFGEGSRLTVL.

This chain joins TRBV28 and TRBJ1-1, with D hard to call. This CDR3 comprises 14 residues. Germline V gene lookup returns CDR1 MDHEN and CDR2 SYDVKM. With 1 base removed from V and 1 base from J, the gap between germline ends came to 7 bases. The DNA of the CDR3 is TGTGCCAGCAGTTTATCGGCGGGGAACACTGAAGCTTTCTTT. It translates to CASSLSAGNTEAFF.

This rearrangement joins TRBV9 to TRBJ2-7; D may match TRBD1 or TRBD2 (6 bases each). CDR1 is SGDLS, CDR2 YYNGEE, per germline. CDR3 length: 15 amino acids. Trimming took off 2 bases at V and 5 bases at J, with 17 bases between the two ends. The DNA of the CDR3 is TGTGCCAGCAGCGTTGGGGGGCTTAATCGAGACGAGCAGTACTTC. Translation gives CASSVGGLNRDEQYF. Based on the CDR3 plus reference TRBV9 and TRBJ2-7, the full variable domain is DSGVTQTPKHLITATGQRVTLRCSPRSGDLSVYWYQQSLDQGLQFLIQYYNGEERAKGNILERFSAQQFPDLHSELNLSSLELGDSALYFCASSVGGLNRDEQYFGPGTRLTVT.

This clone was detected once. Here the CDR3 DNA reads TGTGCCAGCAGCCAAACTAGCGGGTGGGTTGAGACCCAGTACTTC. Translating it yields CASSQTSGWVETQYF. This chain uses TRBV5-5 with TRBJ2-5, with 9 bases that match TRBD2. The CDR3 sequence is 15 residues long. After removal of 4 bases from V and 5 bases from J, the junction contained 9 bases not matched to a gene. CDR1 is SGHKS and CDR2 is YYEKEE in the germline V gene (reference sequence).

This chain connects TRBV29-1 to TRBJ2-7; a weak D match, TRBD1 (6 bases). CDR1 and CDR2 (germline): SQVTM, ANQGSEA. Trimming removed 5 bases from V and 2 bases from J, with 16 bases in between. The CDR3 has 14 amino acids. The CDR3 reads CSVKVQGPTYEQYF. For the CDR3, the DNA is TGCAGCGTTAAGGTCCAGGGGCCTACCTACGAGCAGTACTTC.

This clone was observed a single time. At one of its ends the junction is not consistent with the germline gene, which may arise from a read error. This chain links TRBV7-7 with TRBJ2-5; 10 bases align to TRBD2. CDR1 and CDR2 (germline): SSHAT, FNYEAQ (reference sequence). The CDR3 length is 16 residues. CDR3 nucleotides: TGTGCTAGCAGCTTAGGAGCGGGGGGGCCTGTTGAGACCCAGTACTTC. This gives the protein CASSLGAGGPVETQYF. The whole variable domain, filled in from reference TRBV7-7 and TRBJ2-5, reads GAGVSQSPRYKVTKRGQDVTLRCDPISSHATLYWYQQALGQGPEFLTYFNYEAQPDKSGLPSDRFSAERPEGSISTLTIQRTEQRDSAMYRCASSLGAGGPVETQYFGPGTRLLVL.

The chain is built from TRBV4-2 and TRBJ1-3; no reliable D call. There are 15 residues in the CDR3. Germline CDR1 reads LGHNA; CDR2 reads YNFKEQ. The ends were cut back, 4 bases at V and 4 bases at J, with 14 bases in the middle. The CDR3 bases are TGTGCCAGCAGCCGCTCTAAGGGTAACGGAAACACCATATATTTT. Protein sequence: CASSRSKGNGNTIYF.

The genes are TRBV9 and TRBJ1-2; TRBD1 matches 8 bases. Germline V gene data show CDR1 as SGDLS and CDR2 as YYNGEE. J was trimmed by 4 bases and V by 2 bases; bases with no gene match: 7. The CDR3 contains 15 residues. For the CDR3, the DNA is TGTGCCAGCAGCGTTAGACAGGGGTTACCCTATGGCTACACCTTC. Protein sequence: CASSVRQGLPYGYTF.

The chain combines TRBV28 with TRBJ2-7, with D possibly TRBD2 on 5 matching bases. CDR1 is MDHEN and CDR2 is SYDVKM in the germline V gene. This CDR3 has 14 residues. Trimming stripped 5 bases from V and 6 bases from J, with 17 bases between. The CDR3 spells CASSPRISRGEQYF. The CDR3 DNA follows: TGTGCCAGCAGTCCCCGGATTAGCCGGGGCGAGCAGTACTTC.

In DNA form, the CDR3 reads TGTGCCAGCTCACCGATCGGAGGTAACACTGAAGCTTTCTTT. It yields the protein CASSPIGGNTEAFF. This chain links TRBV18 with TRBJ1-1, with D unresolved. This CDR3 has 14 residues. Germline lookup yields CDR1 KGHSH and CDR2 LQKENI. Trimming shortened V by 3 bases and J by 2 bases, and 10 bases separated the two germline ends.

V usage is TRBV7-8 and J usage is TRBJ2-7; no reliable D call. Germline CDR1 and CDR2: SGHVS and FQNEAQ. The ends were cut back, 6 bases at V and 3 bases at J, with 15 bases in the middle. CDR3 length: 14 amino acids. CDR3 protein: CASRASGLVYEQYF. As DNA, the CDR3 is TGTGCCAGCAGAGCTTCGGGTTTAGTCTACGAGCAGTACTTC.

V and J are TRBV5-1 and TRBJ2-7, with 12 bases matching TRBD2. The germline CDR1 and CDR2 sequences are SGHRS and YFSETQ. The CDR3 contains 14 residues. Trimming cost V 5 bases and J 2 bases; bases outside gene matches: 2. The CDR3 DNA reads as TGCGCCAGCAGTCCTAGCGGGAGGGCCTACGAGCAGTACTTC. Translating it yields CASSPSGRAYEQYF.

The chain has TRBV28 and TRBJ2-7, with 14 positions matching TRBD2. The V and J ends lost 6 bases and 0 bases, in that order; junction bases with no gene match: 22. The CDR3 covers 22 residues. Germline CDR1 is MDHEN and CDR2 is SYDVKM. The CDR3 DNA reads TGTGCCAGCAGCGTTGGGACAGTCCTTGGACTAGCGGGGGGACCGAACTCCTACGAGCAGTACTTC. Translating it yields CASSVGTVLGLAGGPNSYEQYF.

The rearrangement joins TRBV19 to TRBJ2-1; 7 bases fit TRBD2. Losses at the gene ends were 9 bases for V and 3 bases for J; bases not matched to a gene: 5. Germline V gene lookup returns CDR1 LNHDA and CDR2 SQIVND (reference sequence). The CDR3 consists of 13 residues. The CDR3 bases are TGTGCCAGCACCGGGAGGTACTACAATGAGCAGTTCTTC. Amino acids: CASTGRYYNEQFF. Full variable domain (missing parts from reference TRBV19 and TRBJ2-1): DGGITQSPKYLFRKEGQNVTLSCEQNLNHDAMYWYRQDPGQGLRLIYYSQIVNDFQKGDIAEGYSVSREKKESFPLTVTSAQKNPTAFYLCASTGRYYNEQFFGPGTRLTVL.

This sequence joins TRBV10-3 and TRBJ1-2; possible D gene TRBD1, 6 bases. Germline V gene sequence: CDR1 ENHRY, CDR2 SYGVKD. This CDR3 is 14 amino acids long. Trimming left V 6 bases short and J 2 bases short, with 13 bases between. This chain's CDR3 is CAIRGAGQNYGYTF. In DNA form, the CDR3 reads TGTGCCATCAGGGGGGCCGGACAAAACTATGGCTACACCTTC.

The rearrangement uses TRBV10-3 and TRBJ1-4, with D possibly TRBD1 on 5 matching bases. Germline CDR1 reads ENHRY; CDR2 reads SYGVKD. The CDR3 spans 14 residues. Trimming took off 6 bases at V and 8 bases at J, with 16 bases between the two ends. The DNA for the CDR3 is TGTGCCATCAGGCCCCCGGGGCCGGGGGAAAAACTGTTTTTT. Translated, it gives CAIRPPGPGEKLFF.

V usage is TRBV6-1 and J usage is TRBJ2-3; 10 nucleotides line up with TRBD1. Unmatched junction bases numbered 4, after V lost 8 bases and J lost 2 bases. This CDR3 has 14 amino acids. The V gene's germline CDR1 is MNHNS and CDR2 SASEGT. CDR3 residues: CASGDRGNTDTQYF. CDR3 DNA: TGTGCCAGCGGGGACAGGGGCAACACAGATACGCAGTATTTT.

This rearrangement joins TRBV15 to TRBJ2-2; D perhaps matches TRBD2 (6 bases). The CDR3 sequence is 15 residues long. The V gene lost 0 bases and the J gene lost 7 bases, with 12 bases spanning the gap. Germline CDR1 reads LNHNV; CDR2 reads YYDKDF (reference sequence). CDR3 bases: TGTGCCACCAGCAGAGATCGGAGGGATAACGGGGAGCTGTTTTTT. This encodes CATSRDRRDNGELFF.

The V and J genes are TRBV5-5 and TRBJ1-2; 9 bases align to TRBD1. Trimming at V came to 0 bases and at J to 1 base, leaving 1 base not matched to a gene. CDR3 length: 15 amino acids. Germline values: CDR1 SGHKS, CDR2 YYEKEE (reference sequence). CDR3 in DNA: TGTGCCAGCAGCTTGGTGGACAGGGGTAACTATGGCTACACCTTC. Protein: CASSLVDRGNYGYTF.

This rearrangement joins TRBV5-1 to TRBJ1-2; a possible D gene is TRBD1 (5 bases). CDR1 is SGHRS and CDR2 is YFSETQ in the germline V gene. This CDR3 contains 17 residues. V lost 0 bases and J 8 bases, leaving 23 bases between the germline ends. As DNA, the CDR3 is TGCGCCAGCAGCTTGGTCGGCGGGGCTGTGACTTTCAAGGGCTACACCTTC. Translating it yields CASSLVGGAVTFKGYTF. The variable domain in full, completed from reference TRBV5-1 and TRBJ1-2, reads KAGVTQTPRYLIKTRGQQVTLSCSPISGHRSVSWYQQTPGQGLQFLFEYFSETQRNKGNFPGRFSGRQFSNSRSEMNVSTLELGDSALYLCASSLVGGAVTFKGYTFGSGTRLTVV.

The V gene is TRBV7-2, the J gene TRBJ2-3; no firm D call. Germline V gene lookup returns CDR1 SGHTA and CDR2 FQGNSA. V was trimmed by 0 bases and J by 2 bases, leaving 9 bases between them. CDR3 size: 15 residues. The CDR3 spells CASSLAAPVTDTQYF. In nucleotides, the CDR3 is TGTGCCAGCAGCTTAGCGGCCCCCGTCACAGATACGCAGTATTTT.